The clone carrying this T cell receptor (beta chain) occurred many times. The data were obtained in a study of T cells in Graves' hyperthyroidism and ophthalmopathy. Germline CDR1 and CDR2: MDHEN and SYDVKM. The CDR3 is 15 amino acids. The germline V and J ends were trimmed by 8 bases and 0 bases, with 14 bases remaining between them. TCR beta CDR3 region amplification was performed from RNA transcripts. Carried out on the TCR CDR3, a first-round RT-PCR used the HTBI primer set. TCRdb itself ran the multiplex PCR reads through MiXCR, one entry per CDR3 protein. The sample records about 620,000 distinct CDR3 sequences, roughly 15% being singletons. If no ophthalmopathy progression occurred within 18 months, Graves' hyperthyroidism was stable. Source material for PBMCs was less than 12 ml fresh peripheral blood.

Sequencing input: blood. The source is a young woman with Graves' hyperthyroidism. The chain uses TRBV28 and TRBJ2-1; the D gene is possibly TRBD2 (5 bases). The CDR3 here is CASVPGSSSYNEQFF. The CDR3 DNA reads as TGTGCCAGCGTACCGGGGTCTAGCTCCTACAATGAGCAGTTCTTC.